The 24 T cell receptor beta chains reported below all come from one sample, sequenced in a study of T cell responses to AZD1222 COVID-19 vaccine. Here immunoSEQ multiplex PCR was the method, and the copy in TCRdb shows in-frame clones only, minus some. Of 150,000 to 200,000 clones in the sample, 80% to 95% were seen once. Specimen: peripheral blood, collected 28 days after the second AZD1222 dose. These receptors were taken from an adult who received the AZD1222 COVID-19 vaccine.

The rearrangement links TRBV23-1 to TRBJ1-1; D is uncertain. TRBV23-1 is treated as an ORF (open reading frame) with a function not yet certain. The V and J ends lost 2 bases and 2 bases respectively, with 0 bases between them. The CDR3 spans 11 residues. As DNA, the CDR3 is TGCGCCAGCAGTCAAAACACTGAAGCTTTCTTT. Its translation is CASSQNTEAFF.

J is TRBJ2-2 and V is TRBV30, with no clear D. The CDR3 runs to 14 residues. CDR1 and CDR2 (germline): GTSNPN, SVGIG (reference sequence). V lost 0 bases and J lost 1, with 6 bases in between. The CDR3 DNA follows: TGTGCCTGGAGTGTAGGCCGGAACACCGGGGAGCTGTTTTTT. It encodes CAWSVGRNTGELFF.

J is TRBJ1-1 and V is TRBV6-2 or TRBV6-3; weak D call: TRBD1 (5 bases). The V gene's germline CDR1 is MNHEY and CDR2 SVGEGT. The CDR3 is 13 residues long. V was pared by 2 bases and J by 1 base, with 5 bases between. The CDR3 DNA is TGTGCCAGCAGTTACCAGGGGAACACTGAAGCTTTCTTT. Translated, it gives CASSYQGNTEAFF.

This sequence joins TRBV5-1 and TRBJ2-3; TRBD1 might be the D (6 bases). CDR1 is SGHRS and CDR2 is YFSETQ in the germline V gene. V lost 3 bases, J lost 7 bases, and 15 bases lay in between. CDR3 length: 14 amino acids. CDR3 in DNA: TGCGCCAGCAGCTCCAGGACAGCAACAAATACGCAGTATTTT. Amino acid sequence: CASSSRTATNTQYF.

This clone was seen once. The chain is built from TRBV19 and TRBJ1-6; D unresolved. Deletions cut 3 bases from V and 8 bases from J, with 14 bases between. The CDR3 is 15 residues long. Germline CDR1 reads LNHDA; CDR2 reads SQIVND (reference sequence). The CDR3 nucleotides are TGTGCCAGTAGTATGAAGACCACATCTTATTCACCCCTCCACTTT. Translation: CASSMKTTSYSPLHF.

The rearrangement joins TRBV7-9 to TRBJ2-5; 11 nucleotides line up with TRBD2. From germline, CDR1 is SEHNR and CDR2 FQNEAQ (reference sequence). The J segment lost 1 base and the V segment lost 4 bases, leaving 2 bases of the junction unmatched. The CDR3 has 15 amino acids. This chain's CDR3 is CASSSLAGGQETQYF. CDR3 DNA: TGTGCCAGCAGCTCCCTAGCGGGGGGCCAAGAGACCCAGTACTTC.

The rearrangement uses TRBV6-2 or TRBV6-3 and TRBJ1-5, with D perhaps TRBD1 (6 bases). The CDR3 totals 16 residues. The germline CDR1 and CDR2 sequences are MNHEY and SVGEGT. V lost 4 bases and J lost 1, with 14 bases in between. CDR3 DNA: TGTGCCAGCAGTTCCTGGACAGCTTTAAGCAATCAGCCCCAGCATTTT. Protein product: CASSSWTALSNQPQHF.

The genes are TRBV19 and TRBJ2-5; D call uncertain. This CDR3 contains 16 residues. The ends were cut back, 5 bases at V and 4 bases at J, with 20 bases in the middle. From germline, CDR1 is LNHDA and CDR2 SQIVND (reference sequence). CDR3 sequence: CASSSPATGVRETQYF. CDR3 coding DNA: TGTGCCAGTAGTTCGCCCGCGACTGGGGTTCGAGAGACCCAGTACTTC. The entire variable domain, with the rest obtained from reference TRBV19 and TRBJ2-5, is as follows: DGGITQSPKYLFRKEGQNVTLSCEQNLNHDAMYWYRQDPGQGLRLIYYSQIVNDFQKGDIAEGYSVSREKKESFPLTVTSAQKNPTAFYLCASSSPATGVRETQYFGPGTRLLVL.

This chain connects TRBV5-1 to TRBJ2-7; D is possibly TRBD1 or TRBD2 (6 bases each). Germline values: CDR1 SGHRS, CDR2 YFSETQ. Trimming left V 2 bases short and J 7 bases short, with 13 bases between. CDR3 length equals 13 residues. Here the CDR3 reads CASSFGGPREQYF. CDR3 in DNA: TGCGCCAGCAGCTTTGGGGGGCCAAGGGAGCAGTACTTC.

The CDR3 protein is CASSLALAGAGETQYF. Here the CDR3 DNA reads TGTGCCAGCAGCTTAGCCCTCGCCGGGGCGGGCGAGACCCAGTACTTC. The V and J genes are TRBV11-2 and TRBJ2-5; D tentatively reads TRBD1 or TRBD2 (5 bases each). The CDR3 has 16 residues. The germline V gene has CDR1 SGHAT and CDR2 FQNNGV. Trimming took 1 base from V and 5 from J, leaving 17 bases between them.

This rearrangement joins TRBV18 to TRBJ1-5, with D possibly being TRBD1 (5 bases). Germline-derived CDR1 and CDR2 are KGHSH and LQKENI. The CDR3 covers 13 residues. Trimming pared 5 bases from V and 4 bases from J, leaving 9 bases between. DNA of the CDR3: TGTGCCAGCTCAAATAACAGGAATCAGCCCCAGCATTTT. Encoded protein: CASSNNRNQPQHF.

The chain carries TRBV18 and TRBJ2-3; perhaps TRBD2 as D (6 bases). Trimming took 0 bases from V and 1 from J, leaving 11 bases between them. Germline CDR1 and CDR2: KGHSH and LQKENI. The CDR3 has 16 residues. The CDR3 region has the DNA TGTGCCAGCTCACCACCGGGACTCGGCCGCACAGATACGCAGTATTTT. Residues: CASSPPGLGRTDTQYF.

This rearrangement joins TRBV19 to TRBJ1-5, with TRBD1 matching 10 bases. This CDR3 is 14 amino acids long. Unmatched junction bases numbered 4, after V lost 5 bases and J lost 6 bases. Germline assignment: CDR1 LNHDA and CDR2 SQIVND (reference sequence). DNA for the CDR3: TGTGCCAGTAGTGGACAGGGGGGGAGTCAGCCCCAGCATTTT. This gives the protein CASSGQGGSQPQHF.

The chain links TRBV10-1 to TRBJ2-7, with 8 bases identical to TRBD1. The CDR3 has 14 amino acids. The germline CDR1 and CDR2 sequences are WNHNN and SYGVQD (reference sequence). V lost 10 bases, J lost 0 bases, and 8 bases stayed unmatched. DNA of the CDR3: TGCGCCACCTACAGGGGGGATAGCTCCTACGAGCAGTACTTC. Translated, it gives CATYRGDSSYEQYF.

The V and J genes are TRBV7-8 and TRBJ1-2; D not certain. The CDR3 is made up of 15 amino acids. CDR1 and CDR2 (germline): SGHVS, FQNEAQ. V lost 4 bases, J lost 5 bases, and 17 bases lay in between. For the CDR3, the DNA is TGTGCCAGCAGCTCCCCCGGGGTGGTCGGGTATGGCTACACCTTC. Protein sequence: CASSSPGVVGYGYTF.

The gene calls are TRBV5-4 and TRBJ2-7; TRBD2 matches at 7 bases. J was trimmed by 6 bases and V by 1 base; bases with no gene match: 4. The CDR3 spans 13 residues. Germline CDR1 reads SGHNT; CDR2 reads YYREEE (reference sequence). CDR3 sequence reads: CASSLRTSPEQYF. The CDR3 bases are TGTGCCAGCAGCTTGCGGACTAGTCCCGAGCAGTACTTC.

The genes are TRBV4-2 and TRBJ1-2; 10 nucleotides line up with TRBD1. Germline V CDR1 and CDR2: LGHNA, YNFKEQ. The CDR3 spans 16 residues. With V trimmed by 1 base and J by 3 bases, 5 bases remained unmatched. Here the CDR3 reads CASSQGTGGRYYGYTF. The CDR3, as DNA: TGTGCCAGCAGCCAAGGGACAGGGGGGCGCTACTATGGCTACACCTTC.

J is TRBJ2-5 and V is TRBV2, with TRBD1 matching 8 bases. J was trimmed by 4 bases and V by 6 bases; bases with no gene match: 7. The CDR3 loop spans 14 amino acids. Germline V gene lookup returns CDR1 SNHLY and CDR2 FYNNEI. The CDR3 region has the DNA TGTGCCAGCAGAGATCCCACAGGGGGAGAGACCCAGTACTTC. Translated: CASRDPTGGETQYF. Full variable domain (missing parts from reference TRBV2 and TRBJ2-5): EPEVTQTPSHQVTQMGQEVILRCVPISNHLYFYWYRQILGQKVEFLVSFYNNEISEKSEIFDDQFSVERPDGSNFTLKIRSTKLEDSAMYFCASRDPTGGETQYFGPGTRLLVL.

The chain employs TRBV28 and TRBJ1-2; possibly TRBD1 for D (6 bases). The CDR3 spans 13 residues. The germline V gene has CDR1 MDHEN and CDR2 SYDVKM. Trimming left V 5 bases short and J 8 bases short, with 15 bases between. The CDR3 sequence is CASSPGQFAGYTF. CDR3 coding DNA: TGTGCCAGCAGTCCAGGACAGTTCGCGGGCTACACCTTC.

The chain uses TRBV5-1 and TRBJ2-7; 8 positions match TRBD1. From germline, CDR1 is SGHRS and CDR2 YFSETQ. V trimming: 4 bases; J trimming: 3 bases; junction bases outside the gene matches: 9. This CDR3 contains 15 residues. CDR3 in amino acids: CASSRTGYVDYEQYF. The CDR3 coding sequence is TGCGCCAGCAGCCGGACAGGGTATGTGGACTACGAGCAGTACTTC.

The gene calls are TRBV29-1 and TRBJ1-2, with 7 bases aligning to TRBD1. CDR1 and CDR2 (germline): SQVTM, ANQGSEA. The CDR3 is made up of 16 amino acids. Germline trimming cut 4 bases from V and 1 base from J; bases unmatched to any gene: 12. The CDR3 here is CSVGIQPGGYNYGYTF. CDR3 nucleotide sequence: TGCAGCGTTGGTATCCAGCCAGGGGGATATAACTATGGCTACACCTTC. Filled out from reference TRBV29-1 and TRBJ1-2, the complete variable domain reads SAVISQKPSRDICQRGTSLTIQCQVDSQVTMMFWYRQQPGQSLTLIATANQGSEATYESGFVIDKFPISRPNLTFSTLTVSNMSPEDSSIYLCSVGIQPGGYNYGYTFGSGTRLTVV.

The V and J genes are TRBV28 and TRBJ1-1; D remains ambiguous. Germline loops: CDR1 MDHEN, CDR2 SYDVKM. Trimming pared 10 bases from V and 6 bases from J, leaving 21 bases between. The CDR3 covers 14 residues. The CDR3 spells CATHRPPGRPEAFF. The DNA of the CDR3 is TGTGCCACGCACCGGCCACCCGGACGTCCTGAAGCTTTCTTT.

The gene calls are TRBV11-1 and TRBJ2-7; a possible D gene is TRBD2 (5 bases). This CDR3 has 14 residues. V lost 1 base and J 2 bases, leaving 9 bases between the germline ends. Per the germline V gene, CDR1 is SGHAT and CDR2 is FQDESV (reference sequence). CDR3 nucleotides: TGTGCCAGCAGCTTAGAGTGGGAGACCTACGAGCAGTACTTC. Translated: CASSLEWETYEQYF.

The chain recombines TRBV27 with TRBJ1-1, with D perhaps TRBD1 (5 bases). This CDR3 is built from 14 residues. CDR1 and CDR2 from the germline V gene are MNHEY and SMNVEV (reference sequence). Trimming shortened V by 4 bases and J by 5 bases, and 14 bases separated the two germline ends. The CDR3 loop is CASSSRGGGTEAFF. CDR3 nucleotide sequence: TGTGCCAGCAGTTCCCGGGGTGGGGGGACTGAAGCTTTCTTT.